The 8 T cell receptor beta chains below were found in one sample sequenced in a study of breast tumors, draining lymph nodes, adjacent tissues. TCRdb independently ran MiXCR on the multiplex PCR reads; one entry per CDR3 protein. The sample has around 70,000 distinct CDR3 sequences, 40% to 55% seen once; the top ten hold over 7.5%. The sample comprised breast tumor tissue. These receptors were obtained from a female donor with breast cancer. Some clones in this sample may be carry-over from other donors' samples.

This clonotype was seen many times. CDR3: CAISERAARNTEAFF. CDR3 in DNA: TGTGCCATCAGTGAGCGGGCAGCGCGAAACACTGAAGCTTTCTTT. J is TRBJ1-1 and V is TRBV10-3; D gene ambiguous. This CDR3 has 15 residues. With 2 bases removed from V and 2 bases from J, the gap between germline ends came to 12 bases. Germline V gene sequence: CDR1 ENHRY, CDR2 SYGVKD.

At least ten counts were recorded for this clonotype. This chain links TRBV6-4 with TRBJ1-2; D ambiguous. The CDR3 length is 15 residues. V lost 4 bases and J 8 bases, leaving 20 bases between the germline ends. Germline assignment: CDR1 MRHNA and CDR2 SNTAGT. CDR3 residues: CASSAQDQTPRGYTF. As DNA, the CDR3 is TGTGCCAGCAGTGCCCAGGACCAGACGCCAAGGGGCTACACCTTC.

This clonotype was seen many times. J is TRBJ2-3 and V is TRBV12-3 or TRBV12-4; 8 nucleotides align to TRBD2. CDR3 size: 14 residues. V dropped 7 bases and J dropped 2; count of bases not matched to a gene: 5. Here the CDR3 reads CASTQRENTDTQYF. CDR3 sequence (DNA): TGTGCCAGCACCCAGCGGGAGAACACAGATACGCAGTATTTT.

Details on this clonotype: A much larger clone sits a single nucleotide away, making a read error possible. The J gene is TRBJ2-5, the V gene TRBV12-5; no firm D call. Germline V CDR1 and CDR2: LGHNT, FRNRAP. The CDR3 totals 11 residues. CDR3 in DNA: TGTGCTAGTGGTTTCTCCCAGACCCAGTGCTTC. This sequence encodes CASGFSQTQCF.

V gene TRBV19 combines with J gene TRBJ1-1; D remains unclear. Germline V gene data show CDR1 as LNHDA and CDR2 as SQIVND (reference sequence). V was pared by 4 bases and J by 4 bases, with 7 bases between. CDR3 length: 12 residues. The CDR3 is CASSRVGTEAFF. CDR3 nucleotides: TGTGCCAGTAGTAGGGTGGGCACTGAAGCTTTCTTT.

The chain couples TRBV7-8 to TRBJ2-4, with a weak D call TRBD2 (5 bases). Germline V CDR1 and CDR2: SGHVS, FQNEAQ. V dropped 3 bases and J dropped 5 bases, with 23 bases sitting between them. The CDR3 loop spans 18 amino acids. CDR3 protein: CASSFRFKRVVFENIQYF. The CDR3 DNA reads TGTGCCAGCAGCTTTCGTTTTAAGAGGGTTGTGTTTGAAAACATTCAGTACTTC.

The sample holds many counts of this clonotype. The chain recombines TRBV20-1 with TRBJ2-1; 7 bases are a match to TRBD2. The CDR3 spans 13 residues. CDR1 and CDR2 (germline): DFQATT, SNEGSKA (reference sequence). V gave up 5 bases and J gave up 2 bases; unmatched junction bases: 3. CDR3 nucleotide sequence: TGCAGTGCTGCCAGCGGGACCTACAATGAGCAGTTCTTC. It translates to CSAASGTYNEQFF.

The chain couples TRBV12-3 or TRBV12-4 to TRBJ1-5; 10 positions match TRBD1. The CDR3 runs 19 residues. V lost 7 bases, J lost 0 bases, and 15 bases stayed unmatched. CDR3 in amino acids: CASTRGDRGPLDSNQPQHF. DNA of the CDR3: TGTGCCAGCACCCGTGGGGACAGGGGTCCCCTCGATAGCAATCAGCCCCAGCATTTT.